Presented here are 31 T cell receptor beta chains from one specimen sequenced in a study of cytomegalovirus exposure and HLA in healthy donors. PCR was performed using 60 Vbeta and 13 Jbeta primers. Clones were sequenced by immunoSEQ multiplex PCR, and TCRdb holds only the in-frame ones, with some missing. This table holds some 200,000 clones, 8.5% to 10% found once. The sequenced sample consisted of PBMCs. Receptors originate from a woman in her 30s in good health and CMV-seropositive.

The V gene is TRBV10-2, the J gene TRBJ2-7; D is uncertain. Trimming took off 1 base at V and 7 bases at J, with 8 bases between the two ends. The CDR3 sequence is 12 residues long. The germline V gene encodes CDR1 WSHSY and CDR2 SAAADI. CDR3 protein: CASSELSVEQYF. CDR3 DNA: TGCGCCAGCAGTGAGTTGTCGGTTGAGCAGTACTTC.

The gene calls are TRBV6-5 and TRBJ1-2; 8 bases match TRBD1. CDR1 and CDR2 from the germline V gene are MNHEY and SVGAGI. The CDR3 is 15 residues long. Trimming cost V 2 bases and J 6 bases; bases outside gene matches: 8. CDR3 region: CASSYRFGQGDGYTF. For the CDR3, the DNA is TGTGCCAGCAGTTACAGGTTCGGACAGGGCGATGGCTACACCTTC.

V and J are TRBV6-6 and TRBJ1-1; possible D gene TRBD1, 5 bases. Between the trimmed V and J ends, which lost 10 bases and 1 base, there was a span of 16 bases. The CDR3 spans 14 residues. Germline CDR1 and CDR2: MNHNY and SVGAGI (reference sequence). The CDR3 DNA reads TGTGCCATCGCAGGGTATCTAAGGAACACTGAAGCTTTCTTT. Translating it yields CAIAGYLRNTEAFF.

This rearrangement joins TRBV7-9 to TRBJ2-7, with D tentatively TRBD2 (7 bases). Germline V gene lookup returns CDR1 SEHNR and CDR2 FQNEAQ (reference sequence). V lost 5 bases and J lost 7, with 24 bases in between. This CDR3 spans 16 amino acids. CDR3 nucleotide sequence: TGTGCCAGCAGCCCCGGGCGGGGGCAGGGAATAGAAGAGCAGTACTTC. Protein product: CASSPGRGQGIEEQYF.

This clone has just a few counts. The chain recombines TRBV5-1 with TRBJ2-7, with 8 bases matching TRBD2. CDR3 size: 14 residues. Germline values: CDR1 SGHRS, CDR2 YFSETQ. V shed 6 bases and J 2 bases; nucleotides not matched to a gene: 7. In DNA form, the CDR3 reads TGCGCCAGCAAACGACGGGAGGGCCCCTACGAGCAGTACTTC. Amino acids: CASKRREGPYEQYF.

This clone was observed a few times. V and J are TRBV7-9 and TRBJ1-2; 7 nucleotides line up with TRBD1. The CDR3 loop spans 13 amino acids. Trimming took 8 bases from V and 4 from J; bases not matched to a gene: 7. CDR1 and CDR2 from the germline V gene are SEHNR and FQNEAQ (reference sequence). The CDR3 reads CASAETGTYGYTF. In DNA form, the CDR3 reads TGTGCCAGCGCTGAGACAGGGACCTATGGCTACACCTTC.

A few counts support this clone. One end of the junction is discordant with germline, which a read error may explain. The gene calls are TRBV7-7 and TRBJ2-2; D perhaps matches TRBD2 (5 bases). Per germline, CDR1 SSHAT and CDR2 FNYEAQ (reference sequence). The CDR3 has 13 residues. CDR3 sequence (DNA): TGTGCCAGAAGCTTAGAGCGGACCGGGGAGCTGTTTTTT. It codes for CARSLERTGELFF.

This chain links TRBV20-1 with TRBJ2-1; possible D gene TRBD1, 5 bases. The length of the CDR3 is 11 residues. Trimming removed 6 bases at V and 7 bases at J, with 10 bases between. In germline, CDR1 is DFQATT, CDR2 SNEGSKA (reference sequence). Here the CDR3 DNA reads TGCAGTGCCAGGGCCCCAAATGAGCAGTTCTTC. Translated: CSARAPNEQFF.

This clone has more than one count but fewer than ten. The CDR3 protein is CASSPGTGGSGTEAFF. Here the CDR3 DNA reads TGCGCCAGCAGCCCCGGGACAGGGGGGAGTGGGACTGAAGCTTTCTTT. V and J are TRBV5-1 and TRBJ1-1; 11 bases align to TRBD1. Germline CDR1 is SGHRS and CDR2 is YFSETQ. The V and J ends lost 4 bases and 5 bases, in that order; junction bases with no gene match: 10. CDR3 length: 16 residues.

This clone was found a few times. The genes are TRBV27 and TRBJ2-5, with a weak D call TRBD1 (6 bases). The CDR3 has 14 amino acids. Trimming took off 4 bases at V and 1 base at J, with 10 bases between the two ends. Germline assignment: CDR1 MNHEY and CDR2 SMNVEV (reference sequence). The chain's CDR3 is CASSSRDTQETQYF. The CDR3 region has the DNA TGTGCCAGCAGTTCCCGGGACACCCAAGAGACCCAGTACTTC.

The CDR3 coding sequence is TGTGCCAGCAGTAACAGGGCGGATGGCTACACCTTC. This encodes CASSNRADGYTF. V gene TRBV2 combines with J gene TRBJ1-2; tentative D call: TRBD1 (6 bases). V was trimmed by 5 bases and J by 6 bases, leaving 10 bases between them. CDR1 is SNHLY and CDR2 is FYNNEI in the germline V gene. The CDR3 length is 12 residues.

The chain links TRBV5-1 to TRBJ1-1, with D tentatively TRBD1 (5 bases). In germline, CDR1 is SGHRS, CDR2 YFSETQ. Trimming took off 8 bases at V and 8 bases at J, with 19 bases between the two ends. The CDR3 extends over 13 amino acids. The chain's CDR3 is CARSPTIGAEAFF. The CDR3 coding sequence is TGCGCCAGAAGCCCTACCATAGGGGCGGAAGCTTTCTTT.

V and J are TRBV5-1 and TRBJ2-1; 8 bases are shared with TRBD1. The CDR3 covers 14 residues. The V and J ends lost 4 bases and 4 bases, in that order; junction bases with no gene match: 4. Germline V CDR1 and CDR2: SGHRS, YFSETQ. The CDR3: CASSIGTGYNEQFF. For the CDR3, the DNA is TGCGCCAGCAGCATCGGGACAGGTTACAATGAGCAGTTCTTC.

This rearrangement joins TRBV12-5 to TRBJ2-7; 8 bases are shared with TRBD2. V lost 2 bases, J lost 1 base, and 7 bases stayed unmatched. This CDR3 has 16 amino acids. The V gene's germline CDR1 is LGHNT and CDR2 FRNRAP. CDR3 loop: CASGLPLAGGSYEQYF. CDR3 DNA: TGTGCTAGTGGTTTGCCCCTAGCGGGCGGTTCCTACGAGCAGTACTTC.

This clone has more than one count but fewer than ten. The chain carries TRBV5-4 and TRBJ2-3; D is possibly TRBD2 (5 bases). Germline V CDR1 and CDR2: SGHNT, YYREEE (reference sequence). The CDR3 sequence is 13 residues long. Trimming shortened V by 1 base and J by 3 bases, and 6 bases separated the two germline ends. The CDR3 DNA is TGTGCCAGCAGCTTGTGGACTACAGATACGCAGTATTTT. Amino acid sequence: CASSLWTTDTQYF.

The gene calls are TRBV19 and TRBJ2-1, with TRBD2 identical over 8 bases. CDR1 and CDR2 from the germline V gene are LNHDA and SQIVND (reference sequence). With V trimmed by 5 bases and J by 3 bases, 9 bases remained unmatched. The CDR3 spans 16 residues. DNA for the CDR3: TGTGCCAGTAGTCTCCCCCCCGGGAGGGACTACAATGAGCAGTTCTTC. Amino acids: CASSLPPGRDYNEQFF.

This clone has just a few counts. The chain carries TRBV6-9 and TRBJ1-1; D not resolved. The CDR3 is made up of 15 amino acids. Germline V gives CDR1 MNHGY, CDR2 SVAAGI. V was pared by 4 bases and J by 1 base, with 13 bases between. CDR3 sequence: CASSLLGVRNTEAFF. CDR3 DNA: TGTGCCAGCAGTTTACTGGGCGTCCGGAACACTGAAGCTTTCTTT.

The chain is built from TRBV5-4 and TRBJ2-7; 8 nucleotides match TRBD2. Trimming took 3 bases from V and 6 from J; bases not matched to a gene: 8. This CDR3 is 14 amino acids long. Looked up from germline, CDR1 is SGHNT and CDR2 is YYREEE (reference sequence). The CDR3 DNA follows: TGTGCCAGCAGCTCTACTAGCGGATCTGGCGAGCAGTACTTC. This sequence encodes CASSSTSGSGEQYF.

This clone was observed a few times. The V call is TRBV25-1, the J call TRBJ1-2; 7 nucleotides line up with TRBD1. The CDR3 is 12 amino acids. Germline-derived CDR1 and CDR2 are MGHDK and SYGVNS. J lost 8 bases, V lost 4 bases, and 4 bases had no gene match. CDR3 protein: CASSVDRAGYTF. For the CDR3, the DNA is TGTGCCAGCAGTGTCGACAGGGCGGGCTACACCTTC.

The gene calls are TRBV6-1 and TRBJ1-4, with D hard to call. CDR3 length equals 13 residues. Trimming removed 1 base at V and 7 bases at J, with 7 bases between. Germline lookup yields CDR1 MNHNS and CDR2 SASEGT. This CDR3 reads CASSEVAGEKLFF. The CDR3, as DNA: TGTGCCAGCAGTGAAGTTGCCGGTGAAAAACTGTTTTTT.

The rearrangement joins TRBV30 to TRBJ2-7; a possible D gene is TRBD2 (6 bases). The CDR3 loop spans 13 amino acids. Looked up from germline, CDR1 is GTSNPN and CDR2 is SVGIG (reference sequence). The CDR3 loop reads CDWSPLGTGEQYV. CDR3 nucleotide sequence: TGTGACTGGAGTCCTTTGGGGACTGGCGAGCAGTACGTC.

This clone came up a few times. The chain couples TRBV5-1 to TRBJ2-2; 8 positions agree with TRBD2. The V segment lost 3 bases and the J segment 7 bases; nucleotides outside the gene matches: 11. This CDR3 is built from 16 residues. CDR1 and CDR2 (germline): SGHRS, YFSETQ. CDR3 sequence: CASSSLTSVVGGELFF. DNA of the CDR3: TGCGCCAGCAGCTCCTTGACTAGCGTTGTGGGCGGGGAGCTGTTTTTT.

V is TRBV29-1 and J is TRBJ2-2; 9 bases agree with TRBD1. The ends lost 3 bases at V and 1 base at J; junction bases unmatched: 9. CDR3 length: 17 amino acids. CDR1 SQVTM and CDR2 ANQGSEA come from the germline V gene. CDR3 coding DNA: TGCAGCGTTGATTCTGGGACAGGGTCGATGAACACCGGGGAGCTGTTTTTT. The encoded protein is CSVDSGTGSMNTGELFF.

This sequence joins TRBV9 and TRBJ1-5, with 9 bases identical to TRBD1. With V trimmed by 4 bases and J by 4 bases, 6 bases remained unmatched. This CDR3 has 15 amino acids. CDR1 is SGDLS, CDR2 YYNGEE, per germline. CDR3 amino acids: CASSLTGGVNQPQHF. In DNA, the CDR3 is TGTGCCAGCAGCCTCACAGGGGGCGTAAATCAGCCCCAGCATTTT.

This clone was seen a handful of times. The J gene is TRBJ1-5, the V gene TRBV11-3; D is undetermined. Trimming stripped 2 bases from V and 6 bases from J, with 14 bases between. Germline V gene data show CDR1 as SGHNT and CDR2 as YENEEA. The CDR3 is 15 residues long. CDR3 region: CASSLSEGNAQPQHF. The CDR3 DNA sequence: TGTGCCAGCAGCTTATCGGAGGGTAACGCTCAGCCCCAGCATTTT.

In this sample, this clone turned up a few times. The V gene is TRBV11-2, the J gene TRBJ2-7; no definite D call. V gave up 0 bases and J gave up 2 bases, with 11 bases separating them. The CDR3 has 15 residues. Germline CDR1 and CDR2: SGHAT and FQNNGV. The CDR3 loop is CASSLEDFLTYEQYF. DNA for the CDR3: TGTGCCAGCAGCTTAGAAGACTTCTTGACCTACGAGCAGTACTTC.

This clone was detected only a few times. V gene TRBV5-5 combines with J gene TRBJ2-2; unclear D gene. Trimming stripped 1 base from V and 0 bases from J, with 7 bases between. This CDR3 region has 15 residues. CDR1 is SGHKS, CDR2 YYEKEE, per germline (reference sequence). The CDR3, as DNA: TGTGCCAGCAGCTTGCGCAACACGAACACCGGGGAGCTGTTTTTT. Encoded protein: CASSLRNTNTGELFF.

This clone has only a few counts. The chain joins TRBV5-1 to TRBJ2-3; TRBD1 aligns across 7 bases. V was pared by 4 bases and J by 2 bases, with 10 bases of the junction left unmatched. Germline V gene data show CDR1 as SGHRS and CDR2 as YFSETQ. The CDR3 has 16 residues. CDR3 sequence (DNA): TGCGCCAGCAGCACCCTCCGACAGGGTCTCACAGATACGCAGTATTTT. Protein: CASSTLRQGLTDTQYF.

The rearrangement uses TRBV6-6 and TRBJ1-5; D possibly corresponds to TRBD1 (6 bases). CDR3 length: 12 amino acids. With 8 bases removed from V and 2 bases from J, the gap between germline ends came to 7 bases. In germline, CDR1 is MNHNY, CDR2 SVGAGI (reference sequence). The CDR3 DNA reads TGTGCCAGCGCAGGGGGCAATCAGCCCCAGCATTTT. Translated: CASAGGNQPQHF.

The rearrangement links TRBV15 to TRBJ1-3, with 7 bases aligning to TRBD1. J lost 3 bases, V lost 3 bases, and 14 bases had no gene match. Germline V gene lookup returns CDR1 LNHNV and CDR2 YYDKDF (reference sequence). This CDR3 contains 18 residues. CDR3 nucleotide sequence: TGTGCCACCAGCAGGGCCGGGACAGTAGGAGTCGTTGGAAACACCATATATTTT. Protein product: CATSRAGTVGVVGNTIYF. The full variable domain, with the rest looked up from reference TRBV15 and TRBJ1-3, is DAMVIQNPRYQVTQFGKPVTLSCSQTLNHNVMYWYQQKSSQAPKLLFHYYDKDFNNEADTPDNFQSRRPNTSFCFLDIRSPGLGDTAMYLCATSRAGTVGVVGNTIYFGEGSWLTVV.

In this sample, this clone turned up a few times. The rearrangement joins TRBV30 to TRBJ1-3, with a weak D call TRBD1 (5 bases). Germline CDR1 reads GTSNPN; CDR2 reads SVGIG (reference sequence). V lost 0 bases to trimming and J lost 0 bases, with 15 bases between them. There are 17 residues in the CDR3. This CDR3 is CAWSVRSGSLSGNTIYF. CDR3 nucleotides: TGTGCCTGGAGTGTACGTTCAGGGTCTCTCTCTGGAAACACCATATATTTT.